A single sample gave rise to the 30 T cell receptor beta chains below, sequenced in a study of T cell repertoires in cytomegalovirus infection. A single record per CDR3 protein comes from TCRdb applying MiXCR to the reads. In the table there are approximately 1,000,000 distinct CDR3 sequences, about a third of which are singletons. For these receptors, no antigen is known. The source was cultured CD8+ T cells from PBMCs, collected from culture after CMV antigen stimulation. These receptor sequences come from a human donor in good health (CMV status not recorded). Some clones in this sample may be carry-over from other donors' samples.

The table lists this clonotype with a count of one. This chain uses TRBV25-1 with TRBJ2-2; 10 bases are a match to TRBD2. V shed 4 bases and J 5 bases; nucleotides not matched to a gene: 16. Germline values: CDR1 MGHDK, CDR2 SYGVNS. This CDR3 is 19 amino acids long. CDR3 protein: CASSVRGAGGPVNTGELFF. As DNA, the CDR3 is TGTGCCAGCAGTGTCCGTGGAGCGGGGGGGCCGGTTAATACCGGGGAGCTGTTTTTT.

This sequence joins TRBV20-1 and TRBJ1-2; no definite D call. CDR1 is DFQATT and CDR2 is SNEGSKA in the germline V gene (reference sequence). V lost 1 base and J lost 4, with 13 bases in between. This CDR3 comprises 14 residues. The CDR3 loop reads CSARVAGSPYGYTF. In DNA, the CDR3 is TGCAGTGCTAGAGTCGCGGGGAGCCCCTATGGCTACACCTTC.

This clonotype was recorded a few times. The rearrangement links TRBV24-1 to TRBJ1-2; the D gene is possibly TRBD1 (6 bases). Trimming removed 6 bases from V and 8 bases from J, with 27 bases in between. Germline CDR1 KGHDR, CDR2 SFDVKD. The CDR3 is 17 amino acids. Here the CDR3 reads CATSRTGTNAYGDGYTF. The CDR3 region has the DNA TGTGCCACCAGTAGAACCGGGACAAATGCCTACGGAGACGGCTACACCTTC.

The CDR3 protein is CASSADSLYEQYV. CDR3 nucleotide sequence: TGTGCCAGCAGTGCCGACAGCCTCTACGAGCAGTACGTC. The V call is TRBV6-2 or TRBV6-3, the J call TRBJ2-7; tentatively, D is TRBD1 (5 bases). The length of the CDR3 is 13 residues. V was cut by 5 bases and J by 3 bases, with 11 bases left in between. CDR1 MNHEY and CDR2 SVGEGT come from the germline V gene.

The V and J genes are TRBV7-9 and TRBJ1-6; TRBD1 might be the D (6 bases). V dropped 0 bases and J dropped 6 bases, with 15 bases sitting between them. The germline V gene has CDR1 SEHNR and CDR2 FQNEAQ (reference sequence). The CDR3 spans 17 residues. CDR3: CASSLASSEGGNSPLHF. CDR3 in DNA: TGTGCCAGCAGCTTAGCGTCGAGCGAGGGGGGTAATTCACCCCTCCACTTT. Looking up the rest from reference TRBV7-9 and TRBJ1-6 gives the full variable domain: DTGVSQNPRHKITKRGQNVTFRCDPISEHNRLYWYRQTLGQGPEFLTYFQNEAQLEKSRLLSDRFSAERPKGSFSTLEIQRTEQGDSAMYLCASSLASSEGGNSPLHFGNGTRLTVT.

V and J are TRBV6-1 and TRBJ2-7; D might be TRBD2 (5 bases). Trimming left V 2 bases short and J 5 bases short, with 16 bases between. CDR1 MNHNS and CDR2 SASEGT come from the germline V gene. This CDR3 spans 15 amino acids. CDR3 residues: CASSETLAGIDEQYF. In DNA form, the CDR3 reads TGTGCCAGCAGTGAAACCCTAGCAGGCATCGACGAGCAGTACTTC.

The chain recombines TRBV6-5 with TRBJ2-5; 10 nucleotides line up with TRBD1. V trimming: 11 bases; J trimming: 5 bases; junction bases outside the gene matches: 2. The CDR3 totals 11 residues. Per the germline V gene, CDR1 is MNHEY and CDR2 is SVGAGI. As DNA, the CDR3 is TGTGCCGGGGGACAGGGGGAGACCCAGTACTTC. Translated, it gives CAGGQGETQYF.

This clonotype occurred a few times. The chain employs TRBV12-3 or TRBV12-4 and TRBJ2-7, with 10 bases that match TRBD1. This CDR3 spans 14 amino acids. Trimming took 6 bases from V and 2 from J; bases not matched to a gene: 4. The CDR3 spells CASRTGTGAYEQYF. The CDR3, as DNA: TGTGCCAGCAGAACCGGGACAGGGGCCTACGAGCAGTACTTC.

This sequence joins TRBV7-6 and TRBJ2-7; D might be TRBD1 (5 bases). Trimming pared 4 bases from V and 3 bases from J, leaving 10 bases between. Germline CDR1 and CDR2: SGHVS and FNYEAQ. The CDR3 length is 13 residues. Here the CDR3 DNA reads TGTGCCAGCAGCTCGGAACAGGACTACGAGCAGTACTTC. Its protein product is CASSSEQDYEQYF.

For this clonotype: Just one base apart from a much larger clone, this may be a read error. The V and J genes are TRBV12-3 or TRBV12-4 and TRBJ2-3, with 8 bases that match TRBD2. This CDR3 contains 15 residues. CDR3 residues: CANSLGGGLTDTQYF. For the CDR3, the DNA is TGTGCCAACAGTTTGGGCGGGGGGCTGACAGATACGCAGTATTTT.

This clonotype was seen a handful of times. The chain joins TRBV6-5 to TRBJ1-3; D possibly corresponds to TRBD1 (5 bases). The CDR3 has 15 residues. The germline CDR1 and CDR2 sequences are MNHEY and SVGAGI. V gave up 9 bases and J gave up 0 bases, with 15 bases separating them. CDR3 coding DNA: TGTGCCAGTCAGGTCGGGGCACACTCTGGAAACACCATATATTTT. Protein: CASQVGAHSGNTIYF.

This clonotype was seen a few times. The rearrangement links TRBV6-5 to TRBJ1-2, with 8 bases that match TRBD1. Germline V CDR1 and CDR2: MNHEY, SVGAGI. V was clipped by 7 bases and J by 6 bases; unmatched bases: 4. The CDR3 has 12 residues. The CDR3 region is CASTTGGNGYTF. DNA for the CDR3: TGTGCCAGCACCACAGGGGGAAATGGCTACACCTTC.

In its sample, this clonotype was seen many times. This chain connects TRBV7-9 to TRBJ2-5; D is uncertain. CDR3 size: 14 residues. V was clipped by 5 bases and J by 5 bases, with 15 bases between them. CDR1 is SEHNR and CDR2 is FQNEAQ in the germline V gene (reference sequence). The CDR3 is CASSGREYVETQYF. The CDR3, as DNA: TGTGCCAGCAGCGGACGAGAATATGTGGAGACCCAGTACTTC.

The chain carries TRBV7-9 and TRBJ2-3; 8 nucleotides align to TRBD1. V dropped 3 bases and J dropped 4; count of bases not matched to a gene: 3. The CDR3 is 14 amino acids. Germline V lookup: CDR1 SEHNR, CDR2 FQNEAQ (reference sequence). CDR3 sequence reads: CASSFGQGADTQYF. In DNA form, the CDR3 reads TGTGCCAGCAGCTTCGGACAGGGCGCAGATACGCAGTATTTT.

The J gene is TRBJ1-1, the V gene TRBV6-5; D is possibly TRBD1 (6 bases). Trimming cost V 8 bases and J 1 base, with 23 bases left between them. CDR3 length equals 17 residues. The germline V gene encodes CDR1 MNHEY and CDR2 SVGAGI. For the CDR3, the DNA is TGTGCCAGCCGAACGTCGTCCGTGGGACAACAGAACACTGAAGCTTTCTTT. Residues: CASRTSSVGQQNTEAFF.

The gene calls are TRBV5-6 and TRBJ2-1; D perhaps matches TRBD1 (5 bases). The ends were cut back, 0 bases at V and 14 bases at J, with 12 bases in the middle. The CDR3 loop spans 12 amino acids. Germline CDR1 is SGHDT and CDR2 is YYEEEE. The CDR3 DNA sequence: TGTGCCAGCAGCTTGGGGTGGCAGGGTGAGTTCTTC. It is translated as CASSLGWQGEFF. Based on the CDR3 plus reference TRBV5-6 and TRBJ2-1, the full variable domain is DAGVTQSPTHLIKTRGQQVTLRCSPKSGHDTVSWYQQALGQGPQFIFQYYEEEERQRGNFPDRFSGHQFPNYSSELNVNALLLGDSALYLCASSLGWQGEFFGPGTRLTVL.

Regarding this clonotype: The junction and the germline gene differ at one end; a read error may be behind it. The chain combines TRBV4-1 with TRBJ2-1, with D uncertain. CDR3 length: 13 amino acids. CDR1 and CDR2 from the germline V gene are MGHRA and YSYEKL. CDR3 sequence (DNA): TGCGCCAGCAGCAAAGACGGCTGGCTAGAGCAGTTCTTC. Its protein is CASSKDGWLEQFF.

This rearrangement joins TRBV6-1 to TRBJ2-5; either TRBD1 or TRBD2 may fit D (5 bases each). The CDR3 sequence is 16 residues long. Between the trimmed V and J ends, which lost 3 bases and 1 base, there was a span of 15 bases. Germline V gives CDR1 MNHNS, CDR2 SASEGT. The CDR3 bases are TGTGCCAGCAGTGATTGGGTGGGGACCCCCCAAGAGACCCAGTACTTC. It codes for CASSDWVGTPQETQYF.

The CDR3 is CASSQQGVETQYF. The CDR3 DNA is TGTGCCAGCAGCCAACAGGGGGTAGAGACCCAGTACTTC. The J gene is TRBJ2-5, the V gene TRBV2; 8 bases agree with TRBD1. Germline V lookup: CDR1 SNHLY, CDR2 FYNNEI. The CDR3 runs to 13 residues. V lost 6 bases, J lost 4 bases, and 4 bases stayed unmatched.

This clonotype occurred a few times. The chain uses TRBV4-1 and TRBJ1-2; 8 bases match TRBD1. V dropped 0 bases and J dropped 2; count of bases not matched to a gene: 5. Looked up from germline, CDR1 is MGHRA and CDR2 is YSYEKL. This CDR3 is built from 16 residues. In nucleotides, the CDR3 is TGCGCCAGCAGCCAAGATCGCTACAGGGGGAACTATGGCTACACCTTC. This translates into CASSQDRYRGNYGYTF.

This sequence joins TRBV6-6 and TRBJ2-5, with a tentative D call TRBD2 (6 bases). CDR3 length equals 14 residues. Germline CDR1 reads MNHNY; CDR2 reads SVGAGI (reference sequence). Trimming cost V 2 bases and J 7 bases, with 14 bases left between them. CDR3 in amino acids: CASSYRGAGRTQYF. CDR3 sequence (DNA): TGTGCCAGCAGTTACCGTGGAGCGGGCCGGACCCAGTACTTC.

This clonotype was seen more than once but under ten times. Written as DNA, the CDR3 is TGTGCCAGCAGCCTAACTAGGGAGAATGAGCAGTTCTTC. Amino acids: CASSLTRENEQFF. The V gene is TRBV3-1, the J gene TRBJ2-1; D is perhaps TRBD2 (5 bases). V lost 4 bases and J 7 bases, leaving 11 bases between the germline ends. The CDR3 runs to 13 residues. CDR1 is LGHDT and CDR2 is YNNKEL in the germline V gene (reference sequence).

With regard to this clonotype: Just one base apart from a much larger clone, this may be a read error. V is TRBV7-6 and J is TRBJ2-1; 7 nucleotides line up with TRBD1. The germline CDR1 and CDR2 sequences are SGHVS and FNYEAQ. The V gene end was trimmed by 4 bases and the J gene end by 4 bases; junction bases not matched to a gene: 10. CDR3 size: 16 residues. The CDR3 is CASSSSEGARYNEQFF. The CDR3 DNA follows: TGTGCCAGCAGCTCCTCCGAGGGGGCGCGTTACAATGAGCAGTTCTTC.

The table lists this clonotype with many counts. The CDR3 loop is CASSRGGDNNEQFF. The CDR3, as DNA: TGTGCCAGCAGCCGGGGGGGCGACAACAATGAGCAGTTCTTC. The chain uses TRBV7-6 and TRBJ2-1; 8 nucleotides agree with TRBD2. Germline CDR1 SGHVS, CDR2 FNYEAQ. Losses at the gene ends were 5 bases for V and 5 bases for J; bases not matched to a gene: 5. CDR3 length: 14 residues.

The chain recombines TRBV6-4 with TRBJ1-2; 7 bases align to TRBD1. The CDR3 runs 15 residues. After removal of 3 bases from V and 3 bases from J, the junction contained 7 bases not matched to a gene. Germline assignment: CDR1 MRHNA and CDR2 SNTAGT. CDR3 in DNA: TGTGCCAGCAGTGAACACAGGGGATCTGACTATGGCTACACCTTC. Its protein is CASSEHRGSDYGYTF.

This clonotype was counted a few times. The rearrangement joins TRBV9 to TRBJ1-1; D is unclear. This CDR3 is built from 16 residues. The germline CDR1 and CDR2 sequences are SGDLS and YYNGEE. With 1 base removed from V and 0 bases from J, the gap between germline ends came to 13 bases. The CDR3: CASSVPIEGMNTEAFF. CDR3 nucleotides: TGTGCCAGCAGCGTACCGATTGAGGGTATGAACACTGAAGCTTTCTTT. Variable domain in full (rest from reference TRBV9 and TRBJ1-1): DSGVTQTPKHLITATGQRVTLRCSPRSGDLSVYWYQQSLDQGLQFLIQYYNGEERAKGNILERFSAQQFPDLHSELNLSSLELGDSALYFCASSVPIEGMNTEAFFGQGTRLTVV.

V gene TRBV15 combines with J gene TRBJ2-7; 9 bases align to TRBD1. J lost 5 bases, V lost 0 bases, and 5 bases had no gene match. The germline V gene has CDR1 LNHNV and CDR2 YYDKDF (reference sequence). The CDR3 sequence is 15 residues long. The CDR3 DNA follows: TGTGCCACCAGCAGAGAGCCGGGACAGGGCCACGAGCAGTACTTC. Translated: CATSREPGQGHEQYF. Using reference TRBV15 and TRBJ2-7 for the parts outside the CDR3, the full variable domain is DAMVIQNPRYQVTQFGKPVTLSCSQTLNHNVMYWYQQKSSQAPKLLFHYYDKDFNNEADTPDNFQSRRPNTSFCFLDIRSPGLGDTAMYLCATSREPGQGHEQYFGPGTRLTVT.

This chain links TRBV7-8 with TRBJ2-3; tentative D call: TRBD1 (6 bases). Trimming took off 0 bases at V and 6 bases at J, with 13 bases between the two ends. This CDR3 is built from 15 residues. CDR1 is SGHVS, CDR2 FQNEAQ, per germline. The CDR3 region is CASSLAGAHVDTQYF. CDR3 DNA: TGTGCCAGCAGCTTAGCGGGGGCCCATGTTGATACGCAGTATTTT.

The J gene is TRBJ2-5, the V gene TRBV4-1; 8 bases agree with TRBD2. Germline V CDR1 and CDR2: MGHRA, YSYEKL. The CDR3 sequence is 15 residues long. V shed 2 bases, J shed 0 bases, and the junction held 2 bases outside the gene matches. The CDR3 protein is CASSQLAGHQETQYF. The CDR3 coding sequence is TGCGCCAGCAGCCAACTAGCGGGCCACCAAGAGACCCAGTACTTC.

This clonotype showed up just a few times. The chain links TRBV12-3 or TRBV12-4 to TRBJ1-4, with TRBD1 matching over 8 bases. The CDR3 spans 18 residues. Trimming at V came to 6 bases and at J to 1 base, leaving 13 bases not matched to a gene. CDR3 residues: CASRFYFTGGLTNEKLFF. Written as DNA, the CDR3 is TGTGCCAGCAGATTCTATTTTACAGGGGGATTAACTAATGAAAAACTGTTTTTT.